This TCR beta chain was sequenced for a study of blood T cell repertoires in COVID-19. Study information: The samples span acute and convalescent COVID-19 from the United States, Italy and Spain.

This study enrolled people aged roughly 18 to 89 from about 24 US geographic areas. Participant-reported clinical history was the basis for cohort assignment. Either two negative PCRs, clearance, or symptom resolution qualified Cohort 3 donors as recovered. The germline V gene has CDR1 LGHDT and CDR2 YNNKEL (reference sequence). The CDR3 is made up of 14 amino acids. The V segment lost 4 bases and the J segment 3 bases; nucleotides outside the gene matches: 5. Assay: immunoSEQ multiplex PCR; the TCRdb copy retains only in-frame clones and omits some. The sample yields around 300,000 clones, about 89% seen once. This clone was seen only once.

The receptor comes from a woman under 30 who had recovered from COVID-19. The sequenced material came from PBMCs or T cells enriched from blood (not recorded which). The V gene is TRBV3-1 (or the pseudogene TRBV3-2), the J gene TRBJ2-7; 8 bases are a match to TRBD1. DNA of the CDR3: TGTGCCAGCAGCCCCGGACAGGGTCTCTACGAGCAGTACTTC. Amino acid sequence: CASSPGQGLYEQYF.